The sequence of this T cell receptor (beta chain) was determined in a study of cytomegalovirus exposure and HLA in healthy donors. Assay used: immunoSEQ multiplex PCR; TCRdb lists only in-frame clones, some missing. Of about 83,000 clones listed, around 96% are singletons. V was clipped by 4 bases and J by 5 bases, with 15 bases between them. Germline CDR1 SGHRS, CDR2 YFSETQ. The CDR3 loop spans 14 amino acids. The sequence was collected from a woman between 18 and 30 years old in good health and CMV-seronegative. This chain connects TRBV5-1 to TRBJ2-5; unclear D gene. The sequenced sample consisted of PBMCs. CDR3 protein: CASSVLELAETQYF. The CDR3 DNA is TGCGCCAGCAGCGTCCTAGAGCTGGCCGAGACCCAGTACTTC.